The rows below give T cell receptor beta chains drawn from one sample of a study of blood T cell repertoires in COVID-19. Here immunoSEQ multiplex PCR was the method, and the copy in TCRdb shows in-frame clones only, minus some. This sample has about 140,000 clones; around 80% occur once, and the top ten carry 8.8%. Sequenced sample: peripheral blood. The receptors were gathered from a woman older than 75 in a cohort sampled during active or convalescent COVID-19. CDR3s include the opening cysteine and the closing phenylalanine or tryptophan. The order of the fields is V gene, clone size, D gene, CDR3 length, J gene, CDR3 protein, CDR3 DNA. A D gene is named only where the DNA matches it firmly. A row's size may be missing; if present it is once, few, many or a size class.

v_call: TRBV21-1
clone_size: -
d_call: -
cdr3_length: 14
j_call: TRBJ1-2
cdr3_aa: CASKIGGTTYGYTF
cdr3_nt: TGTGCCAGTAAAATAGGGGGAACAACCTATGGCTACACCTTC

v_call: TRBV18
clone_size: -
d_call: TRBD1
cdr3_length: 19
j_call: TRBJ2-5
cdr3_aa: CASSLLPGQGASGGETQYF
cdr3_nt: TGTGCCAGCTCACTGCTACCGGGACAGGGAGCCTCAGGGGGAGAGACCCAGTACTTC

v_call: TRBV18
clone_size: -
d_call: TRBD1
cdr3_length: 12
j_call: TRBJ1-2
cdr3_aa: CASSPDRDIYTF
cdr3_nt: TGTGCCAGCTCACCCGACAGGGATATCTACACCTTC

v_call: TRBV10-3
clone_size: -
d_call: TRBD1
cdr3_length: 13
j_call: TRBJ1-1
cdr3_aa: CAIRLQGGTEAFF
cdr3_nt: TGTGCCATCAGATTGCAGGGGGGCACTGAAGCTTTCTTT

v_call: TRBV7-8
clone_size: once
d_call: -
cdr3_length: 13
j_call: TRBJ2-5
cdr3_aa: CASSLLRQETQYF
cdr3_nt: TGTGCCAGCAGCTTACTGCGGCAAGAGACCCAGTACTTC

v_call: TRBV9
clone_size: few
d_call: -
cdr3_length: 15
j_call: TRBJ2-1
cdr3_aa: CASSPRRGDYNEQFF
cdr3_nt: TGTGCCAGCAGCCCGAGGCGCGGGGATTACAATGAGCAGTTCTTC

v_call: TRBV6-4
clone_size: -
d_call: -
cdr3_length: 16
j_call: TRBJ1-2
cdr3_aa: CASSDPESQVGSGYTF
cdr3_nt: TGTGCCAGCAGTGACCCGGAAAGTCAAGTGGGGAGCGGCTACACCTTC

v_call: TRBV28
clone_size: -
d_call: TRBD1
cdr3_length: 14
j_call: TRBJ2-1
cdr3_aa: CASIGDRRNNEQFF
cdr3_nt: TGTGCCAGCATTGGGGACAGGAGGAACAATGAGCAGTTCTTC

v_call: TRBV6-6
clone_size: once
d_call: TRBD1
cdr3_length: 14
j_call: TRBJ1-1
cdr3_aa: CASRRQGVGTEAFF
cdr3_nt: TGTGCCAGCAGGCGACAGGGGGTCGGCACTGAAGCTTTCTTT

v_call: TRBV10-1
clone_size: -
d_call: -
cdr3_length: 14
j_call: TRBJ1-4
cdr3_aa: CASSVRSANEKLFF
cdr3_nt: TGCGCCAGCAGTGTCAGGTCAGCTAATGAAAAACTGTTTTTT

v_call: TRBV5-4
clone_size: -
d_call: TRBD2
cdr3_length: 19
j_call: TRBJ2-2
cdr3_aa: CASSRSRLAGGQHTGELFF
cdr3_nt: TGTGCCAGCAGCCGGAGCCGGCTAGCGGGGGGGCAGCACACCGGGGAGCTGTTTTTT

v_call: TRBV9
clone_size: -
d_call: TRBD2
cdr3_length: 17
j_call: TRBJ2-3
cdr3_aa: CASSVSASGGGTDTQYF
cdr3_nt: TGTGCCAGCAGCGTATCCGCTAGCGGGGGAGGCACAGATACGCAGTATTTT

v_call: TRBV30
clone_size: -
d_call: -
cdr3_length: 14
j_call: TRBJ1-3
cdr3_aa: CAWSPRARGNTIYF
cdr3_nt: TGTGCCTGGAGTCCCAGGGCGCGAGGAAACACCATATATTTT

v_call: TRBV5-4
clone_size: -
d_call: -
cdr3_length: 14
j_call: TRBJ2-3
cdr3_aa: CASSARGYTDTQYF
cdr3_nt: TGTGCCAGCAGCGCCAGGGGCTACACAGATACGCAGTATTTT

v_call: TRBV19
clone_size: -
d_call: -
cdr3_length: 13
j_call: TRBJ2-7
cdr3_aa: CASSPTGAYEQYF
cdr3_nt: TGTGCCAGTAGCCCAACAGGAGCCTACGAGCAGTACTTC

v_call: TRBV12-3/TRBV12-4
clone_size: once
d_call: -
cdr3_length: 12
j_call: TRBJ1-1
cdr3_aa: CASRFGRTEAFF
cdr3_nt: TGTGCCAGTCGGTTTGGGCGTACTGAAGCTTTCTTT

v_call: TRBV5-5
clone_size: -
d_call: -
cdr3_length: 14
j_call: TRBJ2-6
cdr3_aa: CASSNRAGANVLTF
cdr3_nt: TGTGCCAGCAGCAACAGGGCTGGGGCCAACGTCCTGACTTTC

v_call: TRBV6-6
clone_size: -
d_call: TRBD1
cdr3_length: 15
j_call: TRBJ1-2
cdr3_aa: CASSYLDRGQDGYTF
cdr3_nt: TGTGCCAGCAGTTACCTAGACAGGGGGCAAGATGGCTACACCTTC

v_call: TRBV5-4
clone_size: once
d_call: -
cdr3_length: 14
j_call: TRBJ1-2
cdr3_aa: CASSFGSRDYGYTF
cdr3_nt: TGTGCCAGCAGCTTCGGGTCCCGGGACTATGGCTACACCTTC

v_call: TRBV20-1
clone_size: -
d_call: TRBD2
cdr3_length: 14
j_call: TRBJ2-7
cdr3_aa: CSASSGGRSYEQYF
cdr3_nt: TGCAGTGCCAGTAGCGGGGGAAGATCCTACGAGCAGTACTTC

v_call: TRBV19
clone_size: -
d_call: -
cdr3_length: 15
j_call: TRBJ2-3
cdr3_aa: CASSMWGRRGDTQYF
cdr3_nt: TGTGCCAGTAGTATGTGGGGTCGTAGGGGAGATACGCAGTATTTT

v_call: TRBV9
clone_size: -
d_call: TRBD2
cdr3_length: 16
j_call: TRBJ2-3
cdr3_aa: CASSLGLAGGSNTQYF
cdr3_nt: TGTGCCAGCAGCTTAGGACTAGCGGGGGGATCAAATACGCAGTATTTT

v_call: TRBV5-1
clone_size: -
d_call: TRBD1
cdr3_length: 15
j_call: TRBJ1-1
cdr3_aa: CASSLWDRVDTEAFF
cdr3_nt: TGCGCCAGCAGCTTGTGGGACAGGGTGGACACTGAAGCTTTCTTT

v_call: TRBV19
clone_size: -
d_call: TRBD1
cdr3_length: 15
j_call: TRBJ1-1
cdr3_aa: CASSIQGAPYTEAFF
cdr3_nt: TGTGCCAGTAGTATCCAGGGGGCGCCTTATACTGAAGCTTTCTTT

v_call: TRBV5-1
clone_size: -
d_call: -
cdr3_length: 13
j_call: TRBJ1-4
cdr3_aa: CASSAGANEKLFF
cdr3_nt: TGCGCCAGCAGCGCCGGTGCTAATGAAAAACTGTTTTTT

v_call: TRBV19
clone_size: -
d_call: -
cdr3_length: 14
j_call: TRBJ2-7
cdr3_aa: CASSIRTGDPEQYF
cdr3_nt: TGTGCCAGTAGTATACGGACGGGGGATCCCGAGCAGTACTTC

v_call: TRBV29-1
clone_size: -
d_call: TRBD1
cdr3_length: 13
j_call: TRBJ1-2
cdr3_aa: CSVDSRGHYGYTF
cdr3_nt: TGCAGCGTTGATTCCAGGGGGCACTATGGCTACACCTTC

v_call: TRBV6-5
clone_size: -
d_call: -
cdr3_length: 15
j_call: TRBJ2-6
cdr3_aa: CASKTAGAGANVLTF
cdr3_nt: TGTGCCAGCAAAACAGCGGGCGCTGGGGCCAACGTCCTGACTTTC

v_call: TRBV19
clone_size: -
d_call: -
cdr3_length: 16
j_call: TRBJ1-2
cdr3_aa: CASSTIYLDRNYGYTF
cdr3_nt: TGTGCCAGTAGTACGATATACCTAGACAGAAACTATGGCTACACCTTC

v_call: TRBV7-9
clone_size: -
d_call: TRBD1
cdr3_length: 14
j_call: TRBJ1-5
cdr3_aa: CASSLGTGVQPQHF
cdr3_nt: TGTGCCAGCAGCTTAGGGACAGGGGTTCAGCCCCAGCATTTT

v_call: TRBV7-3
clone_size: -
d_call: TRBD1
cdr3_length: 14
j_call: TRBJ1-6
cdr3_aa: CASSPDRGNSPLHF
cdr3_nt: TGTGCCAGCAGCCCGGACAGGGGAAATTCACCCCTCCACTTT